The 20 T cell receptor beta chains listed next were all sequenced from one sample in a study of blood T cell repertoires in COVID-19. TCRdb keeps only in-frame clones here, not all; method: immunoSEQ multiplex PCR. This sample has about 110,000 clones; around 86% occur once, and the top ten carry about 4%. The sample taken for sequencing was peripheral blood. All receptors come from a woman between 65 and 79 years old with acute or convalescent COVID-19.

The V call is TRBV12-3 or TRBV12-4, the J call TRBJ1-2; tentatively, D is TRBD1 (6 bases). This CDR3 is 13 amino acids long. Trimming left V 3 bases short and J 5 bases short, with 10 bases between. CDR3 loop: CASSFGGAYGYTF. The CDR3 region has the DNA TGTGCCAGCAGTTTCGGGGGGGCTTATGGCTACACCTTC.

J is TRBJ1-1 and V is TRBV19, with D perhaps matching TRBD1 (5 bases). CDR3 length: 15 amino acids. Trimming removed 5 bases at V and 4 bases at J, with 17 bases between. Germline V gene lookup returns CDR1 LNHDA and CDR2 SQIVND (reference sequence). The CDR3 protein is CASSPNRPGGTEAFF. The CDR3 DNA is TGTGCCAGTAGTCCGAACCGACCCGGGGGCACTGAAGCTTTCTTT.

This clone has a handful of counts. The chain has TRBV11-3 and TRBJ1-3; tentatively, D is TRBD1 (6 bases). Germline CDR1 SGHNT, CDR2 YENEEA. The germline V and J ends were trimmed by 5 bases and 2 bases, with 16 bases remaining between them. This CDR3 region has 16 residues. The DNA of the CDR3 is TGTGCCAGCAGCATCGGACAGTGCTTTACTGGAAACACCATATATTTT. Its protein product is CASSIGQCFTGNTIYF.

V and J are TRBV7-6 and TRBJ1-3, with a weak D call TRBD1 (6 bases). In germline, CDR1 is SGHVS, CDR2 FNYEAQ. The CDR3 totals 17 residues. With 5 bases removed from V and 0 bases from J, the gap between germline ends came to 17 bases. In DNA form, the CDR3 reads TGTGCCAGCAGCCCCCGGACAGCCCGTAGCTCTGGAAACACCATATATTTT. This translates into CASSPRTARSSGNTIYF.

The chain recombines TRBV21-1 with TRBJ1-2. TRBV21-1 is assigned pseudogene status. This CDR3 has 15 amino acids. The CDR3 sequence is CASSNGIWPNYGYTF. The CDR3 bases are TGTGCCAGCAGCAACGGGATCTGGCCTAACTATGGCTACACCTTC.

V usage is TRBV18 and J usage is TRBJ1-5; D gene uncertain. Germline CDR1 reads KGHSH; CDR2 reads LQKENI. Trimming removed 4 bases from V and 2 bases from J, with 12 bases in between. The CDR3 sequence is 15 residues long. This CDR3 is CASSRETDGNQPQHF. The CDR3 nucleotides read TGTGCCAGCTCACGGGAGACGGACGGCAATCAGCCCCAGCATTTT.

The DNA of the CDR3 is TGTGCCAGCAGCAGGCGGGGGCGCGGCGAGCAGTACGTC. The encoded protein is CASSRRGRGEQYV. The chain combines TRBV5-8 with TRBJ2-7, with D perhaps TRBD2 (7 bases). Germline CDR1 SGHTS, CDR2 YDEGEE. Trimming left V 4 bases short and J 6 bases short, with 14 bases between. This CDR3 is built from 13 residues.

V usage is TRBV9 and J usage is TRBJ2-6, with D perhaps matching TRBD2 (6 bases). This CDR3 region has 17 residues. The germline V gene encodes CDR1 SGDLS and CDR2 YYNGEE. Trimming shortened V by 0 bases and J by 0 bases, and 10 bases separated the two germline ends. CDR3 protein: CASSVGGGYSGANVLTF. The CDR3 DNA reads as TGTGCCAGCAGCGTAGGAGGAGGGTACTCTGGGGCCAACGTCCTGACTTTC.

This clone has only one observation. The V gene is TRBV5-5, the J gene TRBJ1-1; 9 bases match TRBD1. Germline CDR1 reads SGHKS; CDR2 reads YYEKEE (reference sequence). The CDR3 extends over 14 amino acids. With V trimmed by 4 bases and J by 5 bases, 6 bases remained unmatched. The DNA for the CDR3 is TGTGCCAGCAGCCGAACAGGGGGCCGGACTGAAGCTTTCTTT. Protein sequence: CASSRTGGRTEAFF.

The chain links TRBV29-1 to TRBJ1-1, with D perhaps matching TRBD1 (6 bases). Germline CDR1 reads SQVTM; CDR2 reads ANQGSEA. V gave up 5 bases and J gave up 6 bases, with 16 bases separating them. The CDR3 runs to 13 residues. CDR3 sequence: CSVSGGQEAEAFF. CDR3 coding DNA: TGCAGCGTTAGTGGGGGCCAGGAGGCTGAAGCTTTCTTT.

The V call is TRBV9, the J call TRBJ2-7; possible D gene TRBD1, 6 bases. Trimming left V 3 bases short and J 7 bases short, with 20 bases between. Germline CDR1 reads SGDLS; CDR2 reads YYNGEE. The CDR3 is 15 amino acids. The CDR3 loop reads CASSARMGHNTEQYF. The CDR3, as DNA: TGTGCCAGCAGCGCCCGGATGGGACATAATACGGAGCAGTACTTC. Variable domain in full (rest from reference TRBV9 and TRBJ2-7): DSGVTQTPKHLITATGQRVTLRCSPRSGDLSVYWYQQSLDQGLQFLIQYYNGEERAKGNILERFSAQQFPDLHSELNLSSLELGDSALYFCASSARMGHNTEQYFGPGTRLTVT.

This chain connects TRBV25-1 to TRBJ2-3, with 8 positions matching TRBD2. The V gene's germline CDR1 is MGHDK and CDR2 SYGVNS. Germline trimming cut 1 base from V and 7 bases from J; bases unmatched to any gene: 10. The CDR3 covers 16 residues. This CDR3 reads CASSESTAGVGYTQYF. Here the CDR3 DNA reads TGTGCCAGCAGTGAATCAACAGCGGGGGTGGGGTATACGCAGTATTTT. Drawing the rest from reference TRBV25-1 and TRBJ2-3, the complete variable domain is EADIYQTPRYLVIGTGKKITLECSQTMGHDKMYWYQQDPGMELHLIHYSYGVNSTEKGDLSSESTVSRIRTEHFPLTLESARPSHTSQYLCASSESTAGVGYTQYFGPGTRLTVL.

The rearrangement joins TRBV19 to TRBJ1-2; perhaps TRBD1 as D (5 bases). The CDR3 runs to 13 residues. Germline V gives CDR1 LNHDA, CDR2 SQIVND (reference sequence). Trimming shortened V by 3 bases and J by 7 bases, and 12 bases separated the two germline ends. The CDR3 bases are TGTGCCAGTAGTATCCGGCCAGGGTCTGGCTACACCTTC. Its protein is CASSIRPGSGYTF.

This clone showed up just a few times. The chain carries TRBV5-1 and TRBJ1-6; 8 bases match TRBD1. The CDR3 extends over 12 amino acids. The V gene's germline CDR1 is SGHRS and CDR2 YFSETQ. V gave up 8 bases and J gave up 10 bases; unmatched junction bases: 5. The CDR3 is CASGTGESPLHF. The CDR3 DNA sequence: TGCGCCAGTGGGACAGGAGAATCACCCCTCCACTTT.

This clone has just a few counts. This chain joins TRBV3-1 (or the pseudogene TRBV3-2) and TRBJ2-1; 8 bases match TRBD2. The J segment lost 15 bases and the V segment lost 0 bases, leaving 7 bases of the junction unmatched. Looked up from germline, CDR1 is LGHDT and CDR2 is YNNKEL (reference sequence). The CDR3 loop spans 13 amino acids. CDR3 bases: TGTGCCAGCAGCCAAGATTCCGGAACTAGCGGGTTCTTC. Translating gives CASSQDSGTSGFF.

J is TRBJ2-7 and V is TRBV6-5, with 8 bases matching TRBD2. Germline assignment: CDR1 MNHEY and CDR2 SVGAGI. This CDR3 region has 12 residues. The CDR3 protein is CATSGITYEQYF. The DNA for the CDR3 is TGTGCAACTAGCGGTATTACCTACGAGCAGTACTTC.

The genes are TRBV5-4 and TRBJ1-1; D is perhaps TRBD1 (6 bases). The ends were cut back, 6 bases at V and 5 bases at J, with 17 bases in the middle. The germline V gene has CDR1 SGHNT and CDR2 YYREEE (reference sequence). CDR3 size: 14 residues. As DNA, the CDR3 is TGTGCCAGCAAAAAACGGACAGACGAGACTGAAGCTTTCTTT. Its protein is CASKKRTDETEAFF.

The rearrangement joins TRBV5-1 to TRBJ2-7, with TRBD2 matching over 16 bases. This CDR3 is 18 amino acids long. V was clipped by 6 bases and J by 2 bases; unmatched bases: 11. CDR1 is SGHRS, CDR2 YFSETQ, per germline. In nucleotides, the CDR3 is TGCGCCAGCACCCAGGGACTAGCGGGAGGGCCGTACGCCTACGAGCAGTACTTC. Translating it yields CASTQGLAGGPYAYEQYF.

The chain couples TRBV7-9 to TRBJ1-4, with a tentative D call TRBD1 (5 bases). CDR1 is SEHNR and CDR2 is FQNEAQ in the germline V gene (reference sequence). The V end was cut by 5 bases, the J end by 4 bases, with 17 bases between. The CDR3 runs to 16 residues. CDR3 residues: CASSLLAGRGNEKLFF. In nucleotides, the CDR3 is TGTGCCAGCAGCCTCCTCGCGGGACGAGGTAATGAAAAACTGTTTTTT.

V usage is TRBV2 and J usage is TRBJ2-5; 9 bases are shared with TRBD2. V trimming: 4 bases; J trimming: 2 bases; junction bases outside the gene matches: 2. Germline V gene lookup returns CDR1 SNHLY and CDR2 FYNNEI. The CDR3 is 14 amino acids. The CDR3 region has the DNA TGTGCCAGCAGTGTAGGACTAGCGCAAGAGACCCAGTACTTC. Its protein product is CASSVGLAQETQYF.